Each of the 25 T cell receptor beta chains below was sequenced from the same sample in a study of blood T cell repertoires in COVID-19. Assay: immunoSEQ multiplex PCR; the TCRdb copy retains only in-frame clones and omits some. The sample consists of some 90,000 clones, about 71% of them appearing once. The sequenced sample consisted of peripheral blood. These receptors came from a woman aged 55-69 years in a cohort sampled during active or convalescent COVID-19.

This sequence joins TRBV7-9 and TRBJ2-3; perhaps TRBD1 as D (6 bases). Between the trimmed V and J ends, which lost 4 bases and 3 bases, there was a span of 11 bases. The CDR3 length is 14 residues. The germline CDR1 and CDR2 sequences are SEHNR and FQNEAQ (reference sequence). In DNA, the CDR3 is TGTGCCAGCAGCTACAGGGTTCAGACAGATACGCAGTATTTT. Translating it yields CASSYRVQTDTQYF.

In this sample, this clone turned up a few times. Written as DNA, the CDR3 is TGTGCCAGCCATACAGGGGGCAATCAGCCCCAGCATTTT. Residues: CASHTGGNQPQHF. The chain joins TRBV28 to TRBJ1-5; TRBD1 matches at 7 bases. The V and J ends lost 8 bases and 2 bases, in that order; junction bases with no gene match: 3. Germline CDR1 MDHEN, CDR2 SYDVKM. CDR3 length: 13 amino acids.

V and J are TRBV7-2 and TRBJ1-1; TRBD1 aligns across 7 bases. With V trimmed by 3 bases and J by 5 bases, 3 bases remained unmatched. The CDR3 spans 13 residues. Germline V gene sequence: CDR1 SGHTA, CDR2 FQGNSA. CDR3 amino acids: CASSFRGLTEAFF. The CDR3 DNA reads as TGTGCCAGCAGCTTTAGGGGGCTTACTGAAGCTTTCTTT. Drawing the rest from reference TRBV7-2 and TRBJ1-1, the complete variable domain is GAGVSQSPSNKVTEKGKDVELRCDPISGHTALYWYRQSLGQGLEFLIYFQGNSAPDKSGLPSDRFSAERTGGSVSTLTIQRTQQEDSAVYLCASSFRGLTEAFFGQGTRLTVV.

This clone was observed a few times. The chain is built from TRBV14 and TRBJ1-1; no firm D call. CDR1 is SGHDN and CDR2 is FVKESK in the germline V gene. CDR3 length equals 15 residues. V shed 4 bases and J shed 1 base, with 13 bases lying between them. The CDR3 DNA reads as TGTGCCAGCAGCCGCACTCCGGGGAAGAACACTGAAGCTTTCTTT. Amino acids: CASSRTPGKNTEAFF.

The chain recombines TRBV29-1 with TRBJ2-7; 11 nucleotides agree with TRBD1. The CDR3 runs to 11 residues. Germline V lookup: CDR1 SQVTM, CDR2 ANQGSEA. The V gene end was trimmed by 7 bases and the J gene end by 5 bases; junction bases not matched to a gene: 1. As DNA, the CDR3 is TGCAGCGCGGACAGGGGGCACGAGCAGTACTTC. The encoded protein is CSADRGHEQYF.

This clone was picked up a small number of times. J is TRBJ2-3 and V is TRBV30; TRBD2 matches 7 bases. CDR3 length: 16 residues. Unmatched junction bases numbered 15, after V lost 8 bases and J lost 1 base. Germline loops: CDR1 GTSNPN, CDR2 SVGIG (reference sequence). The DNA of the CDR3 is TGTGCCACCCGAGGGAAGGCTAGCGGAGGCACAGATACGCAGTATTTT. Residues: CATRGKASGGTDTQYF.

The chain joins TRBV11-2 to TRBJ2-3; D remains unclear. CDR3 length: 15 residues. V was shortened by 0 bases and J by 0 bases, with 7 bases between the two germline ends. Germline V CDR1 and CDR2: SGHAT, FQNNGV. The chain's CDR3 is CASSLEGKSTDTQYF. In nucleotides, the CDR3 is TGTGCCAGCAGCTTAGAGGGCAAGAGCACAGATACGCAGTATTTT. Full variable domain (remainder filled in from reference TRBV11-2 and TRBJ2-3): EAGVAQSPRYKIIEKRQSVAFWCNPISGHATLYWYQQILGQGPKLLIQFQNNGVVDDSQLPKDRFSAERLKGVDSTLKIQPAKLEDSAVYLCASSLEGKSTDTQYFGPGTRLTVL.

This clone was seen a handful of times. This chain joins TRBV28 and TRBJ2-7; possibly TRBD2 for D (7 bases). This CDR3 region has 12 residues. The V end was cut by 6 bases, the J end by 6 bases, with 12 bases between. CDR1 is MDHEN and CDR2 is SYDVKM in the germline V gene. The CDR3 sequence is CASRWGGGEQYF. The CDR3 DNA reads TGTGCCAGCAGATGGGGGGGCGGCGAGCAGTACTTC.

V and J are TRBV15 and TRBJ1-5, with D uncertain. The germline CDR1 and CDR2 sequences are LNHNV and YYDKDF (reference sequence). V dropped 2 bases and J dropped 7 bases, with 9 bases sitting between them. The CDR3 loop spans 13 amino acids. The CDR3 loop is CATSRRGGQPQHF. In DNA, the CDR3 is TGTGCCACCAGCAGAAGAGGTGGGCAGCCCCAGCATTTT. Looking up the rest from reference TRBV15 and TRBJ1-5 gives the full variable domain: DAMVIQNPRYQVTQFGKPVTLSCSQTLNHNVMYWYQQKSSQAPKLLFHYYDKDFNNEADTPDNFQSRRPNTSFCFLDIRSPGLGDTAMYLCATSRRGGQPQHFGDGTRLSIL.

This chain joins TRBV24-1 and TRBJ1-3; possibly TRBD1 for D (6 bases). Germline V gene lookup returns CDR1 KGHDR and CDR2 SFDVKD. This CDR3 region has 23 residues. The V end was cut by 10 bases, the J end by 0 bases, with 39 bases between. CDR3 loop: CATEAVRGTGTYSFWASGNTIYF. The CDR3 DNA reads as TGTGCCACGGAAGCAGTCAGAGGGACCGGGACATATTCATTTTGGGCCTCTGGAAACACCATATATTTT.

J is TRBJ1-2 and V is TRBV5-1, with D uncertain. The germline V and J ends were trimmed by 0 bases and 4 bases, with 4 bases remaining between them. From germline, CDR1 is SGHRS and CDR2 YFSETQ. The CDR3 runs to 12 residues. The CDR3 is CASSLGGYGYTF. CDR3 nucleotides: TGCGCCAGCAGCTTGGGCGGCTATGGCTACACCTTC.

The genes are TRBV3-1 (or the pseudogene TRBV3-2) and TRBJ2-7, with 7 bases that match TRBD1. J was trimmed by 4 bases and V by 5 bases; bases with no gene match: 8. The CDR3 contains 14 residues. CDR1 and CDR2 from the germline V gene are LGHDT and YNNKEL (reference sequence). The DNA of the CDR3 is TGTGCCAGCAGCGTCTCAGGGGGAACATACGAGCAGTACTTC. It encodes CASSVSGGTYEQYF.

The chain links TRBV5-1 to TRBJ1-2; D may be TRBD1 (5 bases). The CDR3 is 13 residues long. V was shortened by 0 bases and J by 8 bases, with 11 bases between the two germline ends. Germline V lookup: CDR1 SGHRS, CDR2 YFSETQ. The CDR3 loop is CASSLGFRGGYTF. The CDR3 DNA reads TGCGCCAGCAGCTTGGGTTTTCGGGGGGGCTACACCTTC.

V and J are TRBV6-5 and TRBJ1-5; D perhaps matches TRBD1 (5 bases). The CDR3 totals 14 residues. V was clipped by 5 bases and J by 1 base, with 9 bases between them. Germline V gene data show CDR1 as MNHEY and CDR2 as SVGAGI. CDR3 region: CASSRGVSNQPQHF. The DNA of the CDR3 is TGTGCCAGCAGTCGGGGGGTCAGCAATCAGCCCCAGCATTTT.

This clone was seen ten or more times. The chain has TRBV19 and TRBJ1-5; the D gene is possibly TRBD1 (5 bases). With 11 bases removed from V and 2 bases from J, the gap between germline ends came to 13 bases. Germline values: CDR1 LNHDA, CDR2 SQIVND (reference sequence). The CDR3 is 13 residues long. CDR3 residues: CAAGAGGNQPQHF. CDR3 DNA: TGTGCCGCTGGGGCGGGGGGCAATCAGCCCCAGCATTTT.

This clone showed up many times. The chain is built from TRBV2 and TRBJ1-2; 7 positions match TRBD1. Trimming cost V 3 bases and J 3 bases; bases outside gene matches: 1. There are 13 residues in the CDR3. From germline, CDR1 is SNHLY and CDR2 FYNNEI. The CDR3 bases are TGTGCCAGCAGTGATCAGGGGGACTATGGCTACACCTTC. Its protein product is CASSDQGDYGYTF.

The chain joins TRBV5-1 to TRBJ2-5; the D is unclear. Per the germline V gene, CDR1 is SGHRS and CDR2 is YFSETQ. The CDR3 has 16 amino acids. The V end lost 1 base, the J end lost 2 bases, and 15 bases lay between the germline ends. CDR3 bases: TGCGCCAGCAGCTTGTTCTCCGCGGCAATACAAGAGACCCAGTACTTC. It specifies CASSLFSAAIQETQYF. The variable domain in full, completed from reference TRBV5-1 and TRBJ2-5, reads KAGVTQTPRYLIKTRGQQVTLSCSPISGHRSVSWYQQTPGQGLQFLFEYFSETQRNKGNFPGRFSGRQFSNSRSEMNVSTLELGDSALYLCASSLFSAAIQETQYFGPGTRLLVL.

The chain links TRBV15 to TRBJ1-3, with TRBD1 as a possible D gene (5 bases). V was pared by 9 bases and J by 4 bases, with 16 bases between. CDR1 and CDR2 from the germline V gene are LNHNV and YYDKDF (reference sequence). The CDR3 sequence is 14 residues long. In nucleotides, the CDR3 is TGTGCCACTGAAAGTGGGGCGCTGGGAAACACCATATATTTT. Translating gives CATESGALGNTIYF.

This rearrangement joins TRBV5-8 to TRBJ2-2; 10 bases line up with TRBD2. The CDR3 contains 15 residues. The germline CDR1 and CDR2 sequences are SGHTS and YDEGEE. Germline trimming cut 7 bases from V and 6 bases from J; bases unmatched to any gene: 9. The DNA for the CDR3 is TGTGCCAGCCACGAGCGGGGGGGCCCTCCCGGGGAGCTGTTTTTT. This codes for CASHERGGPPGELFF.

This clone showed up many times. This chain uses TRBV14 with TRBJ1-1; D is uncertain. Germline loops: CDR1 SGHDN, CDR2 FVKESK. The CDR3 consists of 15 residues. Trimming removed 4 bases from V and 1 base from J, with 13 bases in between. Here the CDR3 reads CASSLTGVENTEAFF. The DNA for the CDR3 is TGTGCCAGCAGCCTAACCGGGGTTGAGAACACTGAAGCTTTCTTT.

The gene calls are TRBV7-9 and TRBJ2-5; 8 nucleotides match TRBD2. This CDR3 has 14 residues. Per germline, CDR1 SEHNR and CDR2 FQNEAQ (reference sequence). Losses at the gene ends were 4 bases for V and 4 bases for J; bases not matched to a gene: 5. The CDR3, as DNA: TGTGCCAGCAGCTCGGGACTAGTTCTAGAGACCCAGTACTTC. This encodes CASSSGLVLETQYF. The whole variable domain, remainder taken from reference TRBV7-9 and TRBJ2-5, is DTGVSQNPRHKITKRGQNVTFRCDPISEHNRLYWYRQTLGQGPEFLTYFQNEAQLEKSRLLSDRFSAERPKGSFSTLEIQRTEQGDSAMYLCASSSGLVLETQYFGPGTRLLVL.

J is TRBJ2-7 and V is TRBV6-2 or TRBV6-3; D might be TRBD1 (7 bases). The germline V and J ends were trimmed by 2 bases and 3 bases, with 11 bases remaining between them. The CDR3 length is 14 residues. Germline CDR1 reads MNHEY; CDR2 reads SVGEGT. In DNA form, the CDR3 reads TGTGCCAGCAGTTACGGGCAGGGGGGCTACGAGCAGTACTTC. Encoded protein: CASSYGQGGYEQYF.

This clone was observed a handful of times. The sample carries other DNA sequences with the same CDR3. As DNA, the CDR3 is TGTGCCAGCTCACCTTCGGGCACAGATACGCAGTATTTT. Translation: CASSPSGTDTQYF. The chain couples TRBV18 to TRBJ2-3; no reliable D call. CDR1 and CDR2 (germline): KGHSH, LQKENI. The CDR3 extends over 13 amino acids. Trimming shortened V by 3 bases and J by 1 base, and 5 bases separated the two germline ends. Full variable domain (missing parts from reference TRBV18 and TRBJ2-3): NAGVMQNPRHLVRRRGQEARLRCSPMKGHSHVYWYRQLPEEGLKFMVYLQKENIIDESGMPKERFSAEFPKEGPSILRIQQVVRGDSAAYFCASSPSGTDTQYFGPGTRLTVL.

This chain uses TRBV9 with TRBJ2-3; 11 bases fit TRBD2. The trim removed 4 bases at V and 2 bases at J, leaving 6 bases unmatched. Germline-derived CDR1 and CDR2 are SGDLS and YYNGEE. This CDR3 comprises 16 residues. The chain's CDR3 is CASSPLAGAPTDTQYF. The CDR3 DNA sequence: TGTGCCAGCAGCCCACTAGCGGGGGCGCCCACAGATACGCAGTATTTT.

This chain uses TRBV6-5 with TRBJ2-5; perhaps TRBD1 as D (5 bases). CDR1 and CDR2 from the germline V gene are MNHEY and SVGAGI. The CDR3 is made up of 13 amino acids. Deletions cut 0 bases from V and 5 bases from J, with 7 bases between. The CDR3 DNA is TGTGCCAGCAGTTACTCAGGGGTGGAGACCCAGTACTTC. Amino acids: CASSYSGVETQYF.